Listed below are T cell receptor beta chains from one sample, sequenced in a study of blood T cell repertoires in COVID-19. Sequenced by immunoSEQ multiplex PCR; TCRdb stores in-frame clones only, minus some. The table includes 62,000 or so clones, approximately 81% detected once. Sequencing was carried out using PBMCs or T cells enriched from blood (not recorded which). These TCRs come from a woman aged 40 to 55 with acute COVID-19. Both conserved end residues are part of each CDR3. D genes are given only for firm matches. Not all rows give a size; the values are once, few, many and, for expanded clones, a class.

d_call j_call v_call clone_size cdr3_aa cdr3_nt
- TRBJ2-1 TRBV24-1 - CATSSRVNEQFF TGTGCCACCAGTAGCCGAGTAAATGAGCAGTTCTTC
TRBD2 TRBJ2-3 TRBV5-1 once CASSPTAGGGTQYF TGCGCCAGCAGCCCAACCGCGGGGGGGGGCACGCAGTATTTT
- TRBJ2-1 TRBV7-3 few CASSLRRESGNEQFF TGTGCCAGCAGCTTACGACGGGAGTCTGGTAATGAGCAGTTCTTC
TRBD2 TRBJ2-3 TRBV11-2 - CASSFSGADTDTQYF TGTGCCAGCAGCTTCAGCGGGGCCGATACAGATACGCAGTATTTT
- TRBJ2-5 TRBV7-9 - CASSLALTKLQETQYF TGTGCCAGCAGCTTAGCGCTCACCAAGCTCCAAGAGACCCAGTACTTC
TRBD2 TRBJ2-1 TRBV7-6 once CASSWAREGNYNEQFF TGTGCCAGCAGCTGGGCGCGGGAGGGCAACTACAATGAGCAGTTCTTC
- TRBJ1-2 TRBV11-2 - CASSLDRNYGYTF TGTGCCAGCAGCTTAGACAGGAACTATGGCTACACCTTC
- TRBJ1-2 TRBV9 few CASRRDSVNYGYTF TGTGCCAGCAGAAGAGACAGCGTTAACTATGGCTACACCTTC
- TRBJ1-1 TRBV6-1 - CASSDGYWNTEAFF TGTGCCAGCAGTGACGGGTACTGGAACACTGAAGCTTTCTTT
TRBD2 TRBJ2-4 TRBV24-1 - CATSDFSSGRKNIQYF TGTGCCACCAGTGATTTTTCTAGCGGGAGGAAAAACATTCAGTACTTC
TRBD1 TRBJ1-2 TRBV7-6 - CASSAGGTYGYTF TGTGCCAGCAGCGCAGGGGGTACCTATGGCTACACCTTC
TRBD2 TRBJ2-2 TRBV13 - CASSGGDRWAGELFF TGTGCCAGCAGCGGGGGGGACCGCTGGGCCGGGGAGCTGTTTTTT
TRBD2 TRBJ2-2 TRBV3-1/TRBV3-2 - CASSLGTIHAGELFF TGTGCCAGCAGCCTCGGGACTATTCACGCCGGGGAGCTGTTTTTT
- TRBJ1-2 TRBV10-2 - CASSSGSNYGYTF TGCGCCAGCAGTTCCGGGTCTAACTATGGCTACACCTTC
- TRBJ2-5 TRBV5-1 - CASSRQRAETQYF TGCGCCAGCAGTCGACAGCGGGCCGAGACCCAGTACTTC
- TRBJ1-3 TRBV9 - CASNPQGTGNTIYF TGTGCCAGCAATCCACAGGGAACTGGAAACACCATATATTTT
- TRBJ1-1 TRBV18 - CASSPSHNTEAFF TGTGCCAGCTCACCATCCCATAACACTGAAGCTTTCTTT
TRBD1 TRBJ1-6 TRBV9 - CASSVAPIGTGGAGSPLHF TGTGCCAGCAGCGTAGCCCCTATTGGGACAGGGGGCGCGGGATCACCCCTCCACTTT
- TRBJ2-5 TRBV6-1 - CASSEQSERRTETQYF TGTGCCAGCAGTGAACAGTCGGAGAGGAGGACGGAGACCCAGTACTTC
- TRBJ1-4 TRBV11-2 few CASSLSQGIFEKLFF TGTGCCAGCAGCTTAAGTCAGGGGATATTCGAAAAACTGTTTTTT
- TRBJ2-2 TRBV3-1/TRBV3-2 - CASSQEGQGRFAGELFF TGTGCCAGCAGCCAAGAGGGTCAGGGAAGATTCGCCGGGGAGCTGTTTTTT
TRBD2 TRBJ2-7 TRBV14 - CASSPALAGSYEQYF TGTGCCAGCAGCCCAGCACTAGCGGGATCCTACGAGCAGTACTTC
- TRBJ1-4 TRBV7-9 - CASSLGFGIRGEKLFF TGTGCCAGCAGCTTAGGGTTTGGGATTAGGGGTGAAAAACTGTTTTTT
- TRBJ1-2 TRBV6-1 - CASSEAVGESGYTF TGTGCCAGCAGTGAAGCCGTCGGAGAGAGCGGCTACACCTTC
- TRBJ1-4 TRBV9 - CASSGSGVEGEKLFF TGTGCCAGCAGCGGATCAGGGGTTGAAGGTGAAAAACTGTTTTTT
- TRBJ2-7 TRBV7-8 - CASSPGLFQTSYEQYF TGTGCCAGCAGCCCTGGACTATTTCAAACCTCCTACGAGCAGTACTTC
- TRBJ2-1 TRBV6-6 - CASSYSRVFNEQFF TGTGCCAGCAGTTACTCGAGGGTGTTCAATGAGCAGTTCTTC
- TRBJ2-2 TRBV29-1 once CSPEGPTTRRANTGELFF TGCAGCCCAGAGGGTCCCACGACGCGGCGAGCGAACACCGGGGAGCTGTTTTTT
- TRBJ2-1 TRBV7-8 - CASSLGVGTRGNEQFF TGTGCCAGCAGCTTAGGAGTAGGAACGCGAGGCAATGAGCAGTTCTTC
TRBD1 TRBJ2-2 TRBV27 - CASSSYFGQGASNTGELFF TGTGCCAGCAGCTCGTATTTCGGGCAGGGGGCTTCGAACACCGGGGAGCTGTTTTTT
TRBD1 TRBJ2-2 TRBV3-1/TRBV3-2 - CASSQGTGNTGELFF TGTGCCAGCAGCCAAGGGACAGGGAACACCGGGGAGCTGTTTTTT
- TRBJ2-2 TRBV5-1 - CASSLASPGELFF TGCGCCAGCAGCTTGGCCAGTCCCGGGGAGCTGTTTTTT
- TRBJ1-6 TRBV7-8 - CASTDVGRGNSPLHF TGTGCCAGCACCGACGTCGGGAGAGGGAATTCACCCCTCCACTTT
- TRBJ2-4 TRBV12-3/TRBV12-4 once CASSFESENIQYF TGTGCCAGCAGTTTTGAGTCGGAAAACATTCAGTACTTC
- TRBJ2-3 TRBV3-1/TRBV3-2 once CASSQMIAATDTQYF TGTGCCAGCAGCCAAATGATAGCGGCAACAGATACGCAGTATTTT
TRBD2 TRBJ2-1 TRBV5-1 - CASSPTSGVDYEQFF TGCGCCAGCAGCCCGACTAGCGGGGTGGACTATGAGCAGTTCTTC
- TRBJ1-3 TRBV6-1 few CASSEQGFGNTIYF TGTGCCAGCAGTGAACAGGGGTTTGGAAACACCATATATTTT
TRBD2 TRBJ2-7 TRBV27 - CASSPWGREGLTYEQYF TGTGCCAGCAGTCCTTGGGGGCGGGAGGGCCTGACCTACGAGCAGTACTTC
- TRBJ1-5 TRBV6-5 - CASSSGGQSQPQHF TGTGCCAGCAGTTCCGGGGGGCAGAGCCAGCCCCAGCATTTT
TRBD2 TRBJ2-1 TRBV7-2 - CASSFSGRGNNEQFF TGTGCCAGCAGCTTTAGCGGGAGAGGTAACAATGAGCAGTTCTTC